What follows describes a single TCR beta chain. These donors, healthy bone marrow donors, were studied. The data were obtained in a study of cytomegalovirus exposure and HLA in healthy donors. The CDR3 contains 17 residues. CDR1 LNHDA and CDR2 SQIVND come from the germline V gene (reference sequence). The V gene end was trimmed by 6 bases and the J gene end by 4 bases; junction bases not matched to a gene: 15. 60 Vbeta and 13 Jbeta primers were used in PCR. Only in-frame clones appear in the TCRdb table, and some are missing; sequencing was by immunoSEQ multiplex PCR. This repertoire includes some 47,000 clones.

This receptor was identified in a woman aged 35 to 49 in good health and CMV-seronegative. This sequence joins TRBV19 and TRBJ1-2; 9 bases line up with TRBD1. The sample taken for sequencing was PBMCs. The CDR3 nucleotides read TGTGCCAGTAGCCAACTCCCGCCGGGACAGGGAGGCTATGGCTACACCTTC. It specifies CASSQLPPGQGGYGYTF.